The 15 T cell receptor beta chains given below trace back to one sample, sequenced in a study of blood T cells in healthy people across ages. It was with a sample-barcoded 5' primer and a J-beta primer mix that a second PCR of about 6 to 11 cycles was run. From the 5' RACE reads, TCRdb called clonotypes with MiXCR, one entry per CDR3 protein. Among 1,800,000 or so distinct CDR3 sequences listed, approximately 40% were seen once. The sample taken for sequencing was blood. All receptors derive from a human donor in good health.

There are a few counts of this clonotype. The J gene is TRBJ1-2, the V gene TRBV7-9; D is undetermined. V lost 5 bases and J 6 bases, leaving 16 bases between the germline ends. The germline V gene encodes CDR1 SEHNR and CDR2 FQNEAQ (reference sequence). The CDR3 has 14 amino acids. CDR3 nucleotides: TGTGCCAGCAGCCCCTTAGCCAGGACGGATGGCTACACCTTC. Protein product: CASSPLARTDGYTF. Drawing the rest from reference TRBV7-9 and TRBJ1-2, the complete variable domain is DTGVSQNPRHKITKRGQNVTFRCDPISEHNRLYWYRQTLGQGPEFLTYFQNEAQLEKSRLLSDRFSAERPKGSFSTLEIQRTEQGDSAMYLCASSPLARTDGYTFGSGTRLTVV.

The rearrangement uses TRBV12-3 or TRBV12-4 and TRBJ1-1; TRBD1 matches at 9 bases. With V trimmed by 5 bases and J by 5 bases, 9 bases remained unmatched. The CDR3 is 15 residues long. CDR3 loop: CASSTGTGLLTEAFF. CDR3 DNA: TGTGCCAGCAGTACCGGGACAGGGCTCTTAACTGAAGCTTTCTTT.

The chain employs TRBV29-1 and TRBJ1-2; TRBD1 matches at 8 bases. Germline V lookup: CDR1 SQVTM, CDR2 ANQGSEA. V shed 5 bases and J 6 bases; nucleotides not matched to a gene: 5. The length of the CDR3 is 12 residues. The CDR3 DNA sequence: TGCAGCGTTACCAGGGGGCAAAATGGCTACACCTTC. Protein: CSVTRGQNGYTF.

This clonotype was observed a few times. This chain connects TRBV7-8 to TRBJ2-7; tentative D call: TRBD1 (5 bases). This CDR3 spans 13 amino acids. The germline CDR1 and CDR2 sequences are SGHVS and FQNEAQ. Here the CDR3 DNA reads TGTGCTATCAGAAGGGGATTGGACTACGAGCAGTACTTC. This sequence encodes CAIRRGLDYEQYF.

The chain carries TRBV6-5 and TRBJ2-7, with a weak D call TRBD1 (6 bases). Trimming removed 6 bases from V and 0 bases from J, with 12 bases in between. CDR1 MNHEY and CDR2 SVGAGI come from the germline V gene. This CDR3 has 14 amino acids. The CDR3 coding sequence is TGTGCCAGCAGGCCGGGACACCACTCCTACGAGCAGTACTTC. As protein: CASRPGHHSYEQYF.

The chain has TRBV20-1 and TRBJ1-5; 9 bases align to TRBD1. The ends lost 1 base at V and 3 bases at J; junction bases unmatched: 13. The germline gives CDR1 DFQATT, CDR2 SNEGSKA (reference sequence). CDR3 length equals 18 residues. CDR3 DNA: TGCAGTGCTAGAGTAAGTCCCGGGACAGGGTCGATCAATCAGCCCCAGCATTTT. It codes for CSARVSPGTGSINQPQHF.

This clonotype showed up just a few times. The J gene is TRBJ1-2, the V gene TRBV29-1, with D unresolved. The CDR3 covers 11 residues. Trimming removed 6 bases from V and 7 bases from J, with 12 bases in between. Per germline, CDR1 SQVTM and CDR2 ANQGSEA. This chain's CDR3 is CSVASLGGYTF. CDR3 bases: TGCAGCGTAGCTAGCTTGGGTGGCTACACCTTC.

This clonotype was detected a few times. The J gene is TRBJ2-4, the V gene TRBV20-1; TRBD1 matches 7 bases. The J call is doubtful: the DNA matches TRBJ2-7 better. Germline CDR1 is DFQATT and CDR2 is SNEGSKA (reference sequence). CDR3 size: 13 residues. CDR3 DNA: TGCAGTGCGCCTCGACAGGGAAGCCACGAGCAGTACTTC. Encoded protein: CSAPRQGSHEQYF.

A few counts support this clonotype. The CDR3 loop is CASTSRIQQETQYF. The CDR3 DNA reads as TGCGCCAGCACCTCCAGGATACAGCAAGAGACCCAGTACTTC. The rearrangement links TRBV5-1 to TRBJ2-5, with unresolved D. Germline values: CDR1 SGHRS, CDR2 YFSETQ. There are 14 residues in the CDR3. Deletions cut 6 bases from V and 2 bases from J, with 14 bases between.

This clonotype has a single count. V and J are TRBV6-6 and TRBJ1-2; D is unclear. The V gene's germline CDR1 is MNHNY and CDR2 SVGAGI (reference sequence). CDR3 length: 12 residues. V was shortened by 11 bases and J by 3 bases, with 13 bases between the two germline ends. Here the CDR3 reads CALWGSDYGYTF. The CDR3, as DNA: TGTGCCCTTTGGGGATCTGACTATGGCTACACCTTC.

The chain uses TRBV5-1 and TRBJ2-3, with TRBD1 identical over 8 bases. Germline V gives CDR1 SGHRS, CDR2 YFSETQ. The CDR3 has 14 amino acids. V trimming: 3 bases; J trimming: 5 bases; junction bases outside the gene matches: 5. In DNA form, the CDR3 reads TGCGCCAGCAGCTCGGACAGGGTGGAAGATACGCAGTATTTT. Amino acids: CASSSDRVEDTQYF. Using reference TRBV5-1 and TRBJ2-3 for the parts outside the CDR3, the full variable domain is KAGVTQTPRYLIKTRGQQVTLSCSPISGHRSVSWYQQTPGQGLQFLFEYFSETQRNKGNFPGRFSGRQFSNSRSEMNVSTLELGDSALYLCASSSDRVEDTQYFGPGTRLTVL.

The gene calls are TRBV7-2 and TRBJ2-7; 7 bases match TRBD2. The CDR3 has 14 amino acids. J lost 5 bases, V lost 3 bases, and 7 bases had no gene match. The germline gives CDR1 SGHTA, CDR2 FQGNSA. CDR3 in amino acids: CASSLGGPSNEQYF. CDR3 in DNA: TGTGCCAGCAGCTTGGGAGGGCCAAGCAACGAGCAGTACTTC.

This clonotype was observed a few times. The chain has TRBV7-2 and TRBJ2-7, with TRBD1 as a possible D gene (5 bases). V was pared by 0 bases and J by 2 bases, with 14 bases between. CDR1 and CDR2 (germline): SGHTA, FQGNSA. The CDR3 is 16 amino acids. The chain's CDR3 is CASSLAHQTAPYEQYF. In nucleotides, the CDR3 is TGTGCCAGCAGCTTAGCGCACCAGACAGCTCCCTACGAGCAGTACTTC.

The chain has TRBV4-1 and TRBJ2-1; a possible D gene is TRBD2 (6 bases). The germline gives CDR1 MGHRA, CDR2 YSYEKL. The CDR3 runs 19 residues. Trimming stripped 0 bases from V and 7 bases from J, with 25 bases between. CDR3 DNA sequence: TGCGCCAGCAGCCAAGATCACCGTCCCTCCGGGAGACTAGAAAATGAGCAGTTCTTC. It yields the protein CASSQDHRPSGRLENEQFF.

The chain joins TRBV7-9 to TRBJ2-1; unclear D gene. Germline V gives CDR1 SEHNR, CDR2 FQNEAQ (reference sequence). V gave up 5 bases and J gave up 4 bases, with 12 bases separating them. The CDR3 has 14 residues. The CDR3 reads CASSIVLSYNEQFF. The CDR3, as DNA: TGTGCCAGCAGCATAGTTCTTTCGTACAATGAGCAGTTCTTC.